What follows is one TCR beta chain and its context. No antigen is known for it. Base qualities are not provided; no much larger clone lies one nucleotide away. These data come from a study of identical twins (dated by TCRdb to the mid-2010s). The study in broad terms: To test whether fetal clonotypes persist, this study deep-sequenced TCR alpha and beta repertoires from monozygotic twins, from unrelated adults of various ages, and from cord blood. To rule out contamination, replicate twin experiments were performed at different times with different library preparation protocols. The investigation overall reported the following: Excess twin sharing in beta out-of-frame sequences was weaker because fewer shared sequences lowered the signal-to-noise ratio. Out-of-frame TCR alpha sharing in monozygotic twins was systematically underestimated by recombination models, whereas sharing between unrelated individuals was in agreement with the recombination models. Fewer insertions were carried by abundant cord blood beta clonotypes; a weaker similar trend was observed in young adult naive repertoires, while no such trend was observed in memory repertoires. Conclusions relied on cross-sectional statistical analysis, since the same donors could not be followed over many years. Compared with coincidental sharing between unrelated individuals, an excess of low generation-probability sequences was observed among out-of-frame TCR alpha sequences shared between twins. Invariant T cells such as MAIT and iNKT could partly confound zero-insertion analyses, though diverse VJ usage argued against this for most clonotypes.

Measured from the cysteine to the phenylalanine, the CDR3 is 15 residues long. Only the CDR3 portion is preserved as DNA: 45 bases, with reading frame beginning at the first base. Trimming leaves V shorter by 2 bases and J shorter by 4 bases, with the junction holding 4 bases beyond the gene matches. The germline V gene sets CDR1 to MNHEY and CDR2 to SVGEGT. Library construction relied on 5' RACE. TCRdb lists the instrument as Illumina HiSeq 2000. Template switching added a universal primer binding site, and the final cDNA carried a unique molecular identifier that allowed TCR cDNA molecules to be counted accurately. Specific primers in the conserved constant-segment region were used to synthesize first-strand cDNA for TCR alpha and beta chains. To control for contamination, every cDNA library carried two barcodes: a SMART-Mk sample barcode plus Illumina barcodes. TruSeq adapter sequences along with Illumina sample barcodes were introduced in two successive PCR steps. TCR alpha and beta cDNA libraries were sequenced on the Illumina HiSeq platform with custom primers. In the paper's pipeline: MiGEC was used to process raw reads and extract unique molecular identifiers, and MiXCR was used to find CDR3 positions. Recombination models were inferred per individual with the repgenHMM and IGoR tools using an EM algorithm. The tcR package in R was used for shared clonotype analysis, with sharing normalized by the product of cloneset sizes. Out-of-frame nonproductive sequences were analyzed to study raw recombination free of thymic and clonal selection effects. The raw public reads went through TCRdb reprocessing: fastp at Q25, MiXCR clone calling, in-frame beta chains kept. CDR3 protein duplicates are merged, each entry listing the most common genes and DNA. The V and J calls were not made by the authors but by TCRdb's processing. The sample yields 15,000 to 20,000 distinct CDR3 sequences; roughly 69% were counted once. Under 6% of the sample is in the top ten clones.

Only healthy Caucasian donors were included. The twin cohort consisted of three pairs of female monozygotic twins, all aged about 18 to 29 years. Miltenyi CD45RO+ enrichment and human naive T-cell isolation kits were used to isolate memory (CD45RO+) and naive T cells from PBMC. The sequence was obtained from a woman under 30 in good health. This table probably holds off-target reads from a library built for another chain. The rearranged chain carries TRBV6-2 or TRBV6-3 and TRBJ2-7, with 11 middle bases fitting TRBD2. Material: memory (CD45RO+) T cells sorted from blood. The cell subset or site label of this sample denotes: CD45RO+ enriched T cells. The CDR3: CASSYPASGRYEQYF. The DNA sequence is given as TGTGCCAGCAGTTACCCGGCTAGCGGGAGGTACGAGCAGTACTTC.